This TCR beta chain comes out of a study of HIV-infected patients and healthy controls. This clonotype was seen at least ten times. Its antigen is unknown. CDR1 is SGHAT, CDR2 FQNNGV, per germline. Unmatched junction bases numbered 6, after V lost 4 bases and J lost 2 bases. This CDR3 is 18 amino acids long. 500 ng RNA was reverse transcribed with alpha and beta constant-region primers. Each of the alpha and beta chains got its own library through chain-specific third strand synthesis with indices. A short first PCR added P5 and P7 adapter elements and a second index. TCRdb processed the 5' RACE reads anew with MiXCR; each CDR3 protein has one entry. This sample carries nearly 25,000 distinct CDR3 sequences, 8.5% to 9% of them seen once, and the ten largest clones take approximately 4%. All unsorted peripheral T cells were captured because whole blood was used without fractionation. General observations from the study: In healthy controls, MAIT alpha CDR3s were common; in HIV+ repertoires, severely depleted. During therapy, HIV-associated CDR3s fell significantly in frequency, while CMV-associated CDR3s did not change significantly.

Specimen: blood. The chain links TRBV11-2 to TRBJ2-3; 16 bases align to TRBD2. This clonotype was sampled from an adult in good health. The CDR3 is CASSSGTSGGDHTDTQYF. CDR3 nucleotide sequence: TGTGCCAGCAGCTCAGGGACTAGCGGGGGGGACCACACAGATACGCAGTATTTT.